The 30 T cell receptor beta chains below come from one sample, sequenced in a study of shared T cell receptors in the human thymus. Here immunoSEQ multiplex PCR was the method, and the copy in TCRdb shows in-frame clones only, minus some. Of hundreds of thousands of clones listed, 70% to 90% are singletons. This sample also belongs to another study, concerning human thymus T cells.

The material sequenced was thymocytes. These receptors were collected from a boy younger than two with a congenital heart defect.

V and J are TRBV5-6 and TRBJ2-7, with 7 positions matching TRBD1. This CDR3 comprises 15 residues. Trimming took 4 bases from V and 2 from J; bases not matched to a gene: 9. The V gene's germline CDR1 is SGHDT and CDR2 YYEEEE. DNA of the CDR3: TGTGCCAGCAGCAAGACGACAGGGTTAGCCTACGAGCAGTACTTC. This gives the protein CASSKTTGLAYEQYF.

This chain uses TRBV4-1 with TRBJ2-1, with a possible D match to TRBD1 (6 bases). The CDR3 is 16 residues long. V shed 5 bases and J shed 6 bases, with 20 bases lying between them. Per germline, CDR1 MGHRA and CDR2 YSYEKL. CDR3 in amino acids: CASSAPRERGGNEQFF. The CDR3 nucleotides read TGCGCCAGCAGCGCCCCCAGAGAGAGAGGGGGCAATGAGCAGTTCTTC.

This clone was observed once. V gene TRBV2 combines with J gene TRBJ1-1; weak D call: TRBD1 (5 bases). This CDR3 is built from 13 residues. V was shortened by 10 bases and J by 0 bases, with 12 bases between the two germline ends. CDR1 is SNHLY and CDR2 is FYNNEI in the germline V gene. The CDR3 here is CANSGTLNTEAFF. Written as DNA, the CDR3 is TGTGCCAACTCCGGGACTCTGAACACTGAAGCTTTCTTT.

The chain links TRBV13 to TRBJ1-1, with D possibly matching TRBD1 (6 bases). This CDR3 has 15 amino acids. The V gene lost 4 bases and the J gene lost 2 bases, with 14 bases spanning the gap. Germline CDR1 reads PRHDT; CDR2 reads FYEKMQ (reference sequence). CDR3 sequence: CASSSTGRGNTEAFF. CDR3 nucleotide sequence: TGTGCCAGCAGCTCCACAGGGAGGGGAAACACTGAAGCTTTCTTT. The whole variable domain, filled in from reference TRBV13 and TRBJ1-1, reads AAGVIQSPRHLIKEKRETATLKCYPIPRHDTVYWYQQGPGQDPQFLISFYEKMQSDKGSIPDRFSAQQFSDYHSELNMSSLELGDSALYFCASSSTGRGNTEAFFGQGTRLTVV.

The gene calls are TRBV12-5 and TRBJ1-1; 8 nucleotides match TRBD1. The CDR3 runs to 12 residues. Trimming at V came to 7 bases and at J to 9 bases, leaving 7 bases not matched to a gene. Germline CDR1 reads LGHNT; CDR2 reads FRNRAP. The CDR3 sequence is CASEGDRPQAFF. DNA for the CDR3: TGTGCTAGTGAAGGGGACAGGCCTCAAGCTTTCTTT. The entire variable domain, with the rest obtained from reference TRBV12-5 and TRBJ1-1, is as follows: DARVTQTPRHKVTEMGQEVTMRCQPILGHNTVFWYRQTMMQGLELLAYFRNRAPLDDSGMPKDRFSAEMPDATLATLKIQPSEPRDSAVYFCASEGDRPQAFFGQGTRLTVV.

The J gene is TRBJ2-7, the V gene TRBV6-5; weak D call: TRBD1 (6 bases). The CDR3 has 14 residues. V lost 2 bases, J lost 4 bases, and 12 bases lay in between. Germline CDR1 and CDR2: MNHEY and SVGAGI. The CDR3 nucleotides are TGTGCCAGCAGTTACAAACGAACAGGGTACGAGCAGTACTTC. Protein: CASSYKRTGYEQYF.

This clone showed up just once. The J gene is TRBJ1-1, the V gene TRBV7-8, with D unclear. The ends were cut back, 5 bases at V and 3 bases at J, with 7 bases in the middle. The CDR3 sequence is 12 residues long. Germline assignment: CDR1 SGHVS and CDR2 FQNEAQ. The chain's CDR3 is CASSLEDTEAFF. CDR3 sequence (DNA): TGTGCCAGCAGCCTCGAGGACACTGAAGCTTTCTTT. Variable domain in full (rest from reference TRBV7-8 and TRBJ1-1): GAGVSQSPRYKVAKRGQDVALRCDPISGHVSLFWYQQALGQGPEFLTYFQNEAQLDKSGLPSDRFFAERPEGSVSTLKIQRTQQEDSAVYLCASSLEDTEAFFGQGTRLTVV.

The V gene is TRBV27, the J gene TRBJ2-3, with 12 positions matching TRBD2. Germline V gene data show CDR1 as MNHEY and CDR2 as SMNVEV (reference sequence). The V gene end was trimmed by 2 bases and the J gene end by 0 bases; junction bases not matched to a gene: 6. The CDR3 runs to 18 residues. The CDR3 loop reads CASSLPKGTSGSTDTQYF. CDR3 nucleotides: TGTGCCAGCAGTTTACCAAAAGGGACTAGCGGGAGCACAGATACGCAGTATTTT.

The CDR3 coding sequence is TGTGCCAGCAGCCAAGATCTCCTAGCGGGAGGCGTTAACCAAGAGACCCAGTACTTC. This translates into CASSQDLLAGGVNQETQYF. This chain joins TRBV4-2 and TRBJ2-5; 11 nucleotides align to TRBD2. Germline CDR1 reads LGHNA; CDR2 reads YNFKEQ. The CDR3 totals 19 residues. V lost 0 bases, J lost 0 bases, and 9 bases stayed unmatched.

V and J are TRBV2 and TRBJ2-5; unclear D gene. V was clipped by 5 bases and J by 5 bases, with 9 bases between them. The CDR3 has 12 residues. Per germline, CDR1 SNHLY and CDR2 FYNNEI. In nucleotides, the CDR3 is TGTGCCAGCAGTCCCAACCGGGAGACCCAGTACTTC. Translated, it gives CASSPNRETQYF. The full variable domain, with the rest looked up from reference TRBV2 and TRBJ2-5, is EPEVTQTPSHQVTQMGQEVILRCVPISNHLYFYWYRQILGQKVEFLVSFYNNEISEKSEIFDDQFSVERPDGSNFTLKIRSTKLEDSAMYFCASSPNRETQYFGPGTRLLVL.

This chain joins TRBV10-3 and TRBJ2-7; D might be TRBD1 (5 bases). The germline V gene has CDR1 ENHRY and CDR2 SYGVKD. CDR3 size: 14 residues. With 1 base removed from V and 6 bases from J, the gap between germline ends came to 13 bases. The CDR3 sequence: CAISELPQGGEQYF. DNA of the CDR3: TGTGCCATCAGTGAGTTACCGCAGGGTGGCGAGCAGTACTTC.

The chain combines TRBV7-9 with TRBJ2-2, with D maybe TRBD2 (6 bases). Germline-derived CDR1 and CDR2 are SEHNR and FQNEAQ (reference sequence). The CDR3 has 14 residues. The V and J ends lost 3 bases and 5 bases respectively, with 10 bases between them. CDR3 residues: CASSFGRDTGELFF. The CDR3, as DNA: TGTGCCAGCAGCTTCGGGCGGGATACCGGGGAGCTGTTTTTT.

The chain is built from TRBV7-9 and TRBJ2-7; a weak D match, TRBD1 (7 bases). Germline V gene lookup returns CDR1 SEHNR and CDR2 FQNEAQ (reference sequence). V dropped 1 base and J dropped 4 bases, with 23 bases sitting between them. This CDR3 is 18 amino acids long. DNA for the CDR3: TGTGCCAGCAGCTTAGGGGTGGGCAGGGGGGAGTTTCCTTACGAGCAGTACTTC. Its protein product is CASSLGVGRGEFPYEQYF.

The chain couples TRBV28 to TRBJ2-1, with D tentatively TRBD2 (5 bases). Germline CDR1 MDHEN, CDR2 SYDVKM. Trimming removed 5 bases from V and 0 bases from J, with 14 bases in between. CDR3 length: 16 residues. The DNA of the CDR3 is TGTGCCAGCAGTCGAGGACTTTGGAGCTCCTACAATGAGCAGTTCTTC. Its protein is CASSRGLWSSYNEQFF.

In regard to this clone: Other nucleotide sequences in the sample specify the same CDR3. The chain has TRBV4-3 and TRBJ2-3, with 12 nucleotides matching TRBD2. Looked up from germline, CDR1 is LGHNA and CDR2 is YSLEER. The CDR3 sequence is 15 residues long. The J segment lost 0 bases and the V segment lost 5 bases, leaving 0 bases of the junction unmatched. The CDR3 bases are TGCGCCAGCAGCGGGACTAGCGGGAGCACAGATACGCAGTATTTT. It specifies CASSGTSGSTDTQYF.

The V gene is TRBV5-3, the J gene TRBJ2-7; D may be TRBD1 (5 bases). TRBV5-3 is given ORF status, its function remaining uncertain. The CDR3 runs to 14 residues. V was pared by 5 bases and J by 3 bases, with 15 bases between. CDR3 sequence (DNA): TGTGCCAGAAGGAGGTCACAGGTCTTCTACGAGCAGTACTTC. Its translation: CARRRSQVFYEQYF.

The rearrangement uses TRBV10-2 and TRBJ2-7; the D is unclear. The ends were cut back, 3 bases at V and 3 bases at J, with 9 bases in the middle. The CDR3 consists of 13 residues. Germline CDR1 and CDR2: WSHSY and SAAADI. The CDR3 DNA reads TGCGCCAGCAGTGAAACGAGAAACTACGAGCAGTACTTC. It is translated as CASSETRNYEQYF.

CDR3 nucleotide sequence: TGTGCCAGCACTAGAAGACAGCCAGCTCCTAATGGCTACACCTTC. It yields the protein CASTRRQPAPNGYTF. This chain joins TRBV2 and TRBJ1-2; possible D gene TRBD1, 5 bases. The germline CDR1 and CDR2 sequences are SNHLY and FYNNEI. There are 15 residues in the CDR3. The V end lost 7 bases, the J end lost 6 bases, and 21 bases lay between the germline ends.

This clone was picked up a small number of times. The J gene is TRBJ2-7, the V gene TRBV7-2; 12 nucleotides align to TRBD2. V was pared by 5 bases and J by 5 bases, with 10 bases of the junction left unmatched. Germline values: CDR1 SGHTA, CDR2 FQGNSA. The CDR3 sequence is 16 residues long. The CDR3 here is CASSERLAGDHHEQYF. In nucleotides, the CDR3 is TGTGCCAGCAGCGAACGACTAGCGGGAGATCACCACGAGCAGTACTTC.

The V and J genes are TRBV4-3 and TRBJ2-7; D might be TRBD2 (5 bases). Trimming left V 0 bases short and J 0 bases short, with 27 bases between. The CDR3 is 21 residues long. Germline V lookup: CDR1 LGHNA, CDR2 YSLEER. The CDR3 spells CASSQEVLDSGWRLYSYEQYF. The CDR3 DNA reads TGCGCCAGCAGCCAAGAGGTTTTGGACTCCGGGTGGAGGCTCTACTCCTACGAGCAGTACTTC.

Of note for this clone: Other DNA sequences from this sample encode an identical CDR3 as well. V and J are TRBV9 and TRBJ2-3; 10 bases line up with TRBD2. V shed 1 base, J shed 3 bases, and the junction held 2 bases outside the gene matches. Germline loops: CDR1 SGDLS, CDR2 YYNGEE. The CDR3 loop spans 15 amino acids. Here the CDR3 reads CASSVLAGVTDTQYF. CDR3 DNA sequence: TGTGCCAGCAGCGTACTAGCGGGAGTAACAGATACGCAGTATTTT.

The chain has TRBV4-3 and TRBJ2-1; 8 positions match TRBD1. CDR1 LGHNA and CDR2 YSLEER come from the germline V gene. The CDR3 loop spans 16 amino acids. The J segment lost 6 bases and the V segment lost 2 bases, leaving 9 bases of the junction unmatched. Here the CDR3 DNA reads TGCGCCAGCAGCCAAACAGACAGGGGTTATATCAATGAGCAGTTCTTC. Residues: CASSQTDRGYINEQFF.

This clone turned up a few times. V usage is TRBV19 and J usage is TRBJ1-5; possibly TRBD1 for D (5 bases). Trimming cost V 0 bases and J 6 bases, with 12 bases left between them. The CDR3 runs 15 residues. The V gene's germline CDR1 is LNHDA and CDR2 SQIVND (reference sequence). CDR3 region: CASSIDWGGVQPQHF. DNA of the CDR3: TGTGCCAGTAGTATAGATTGGGGGGGAGTTCAGCCCCAGCATTTT.

J is TRBJ2-3 and V is TRBV5-1; no clear D. Germline CDR1 reads SGHRS; CDR2 reads YFSETQ. V lost 7 bases to trimming and J lost 4 bases, with 10 bases between them. The CDR3 is made up of 12 amino acids. The CDR3 loop reads CASSHPPDTQYF. The CDR3, as DNA: TGCGCCAGCTCCCATCCCCCAGATACGCAGTATTTT.

V gene TRBV5-5 combines with J gene TRBJ1-2; TRBD1 aligns across 7 bases. The CDR3 is made up of 17 amino acids. CDR1 and CDR2 from the germline V gene are SGHKS and YYEKEE (reference sequence). J gave up 3 bases and V 0 bases, and 11 bases lay outside the gene matches. CDR3 nucleotide sequence: TGTGCCAGCAGCTTGGCCGCGTCGGGACAGTTAGACTATGGCTACACCTTC. This encodes CASSLAASGQLDYGYTF.

V and J are TRBV7-9 and TRBJ2-2; a weak D match, TRBD2 (6 bases). V was clipped by 7 bases and J by 7 bases, with 7 bases between them. Germline CDR1 SEHNR, CDR2 FQNEAQ (reference sequence). The CDR3 is 11 amino acids. DNA of the CDR3: TGTGCCAGCACCGGGGGCGGGGAGCTGTTTTTT. The encoded protein is CASTGGGELFF.

V usage is TRBV19 and J usage is TRBJ2-7, with 7 bases lining up with TRBD2. The V segment lost 2 bases and the J segment 1 base; nucleotides outside the gene matches: 2. The CDR3 has 14 amino acids. CDR1 and CDR2 (germline): LNHDA, SQIVND (reference sequence). The CDR3 DNA is TGTGCCAGTAGTATATCAGCGGGATCCTACGAGCAGTACTTC. Protein sequence: CASSISAGSYEQYF.

The genes are TRBV18 and TRBJ1-1; D remains unclear. Trimming pared 6 bases from V and 1 base from J, leaving 9 bases between. Germline lookup yields CDR1 KGHSH and CDR2 LQKENI. The CDR3 totals 13 residues. CDR3: CASSPYPNTEAFF. The CDR3 nucleotides are TGTGCCAGCTCCCCCTACCCGAACACTGAAGCTTTCTTT.

The CDR3 loop is CASSRGGRTGVETQYF. For the CDR3, the DNA is TGCGCCAGCAGCCGGGGTGGGCGGACAGGGGTAGAGACCCAGTACTTC. J is TRBJ2-5 and V is TRBV4-3; 9 bases match TRBD1. The CDR3 totals 16 residues. Trimming took 4 bases from V and 4 from J; bases not matched to a gene: 10. Germline CDR1 reads LGHNA; CDR2 reads YSLEER.

V is TRBV10-3 and J is TRBJ2-7; 7 bases are a match to TRBD1. The CDR3 is 15 residues long. Trimming took 6 bases from V and 3 from J; bases not matched to a gene: 11. CDR1 and CDR2 from the germline V gene are ENHRY and SYGVKD. The CDR3 nucleotides read TGTGCCATCAGGGCGAACAGGGGTTTCAGCTACGAGCAGTACTTC. Protein sequence: CAIRANRGFSYEQYF.